This T cell receptor beta chain was captured by sequencing in a study of T and B cells in COVID-19 patients. The CDR3 runs 15 residues. The V end lost 4 bases, the J end lost 3 bases, and 17 bases lay between the germline ends. Looked up from germline, CDR1 is SGHRS and CDR2 is YFSETQ. BIOMED2 TRB-A/B primer pools were used in multiplex TRB PCR. TCRdb passed the multiplex PCR reads through MiXCR, listing each CDR3 protein once. The sample has some 13,000 distinct CDR3 sequences; about 30% are singletons. From blood, roughly 220-550 ng of genomic DNA served as TRB template. The sequencing input was blood. This clonotype was sampled from a human donor who had recovered from COVID-19. The chain is built from TRBV5-1 and TRBJ2-7, with D possibly being TRBD2 (6 bases). CDR3 sequence reads: CASSAFAARGYEQYF. In DNA, the CDR3 is TGCGCCAGCAGCGCCTTCGCAGCGCGGGGCTACGAGCAGTACTTC.